This T cell receptor beta chain derives from a study of regulatory T cells in long-lasting Graves disease (dated by TCRdb to the early 2020s). Turning to the overall study: To count as having persistent Graves' disease, a patient had to have received antithyroid drug treatment for over 5 years with TSH receptor autoantibodies remaining persistently positive. This study used TCR sequencing and RNA sequencing of peripheral blood to compare persistent Graves' disease patients against newly diagnosed Graves' disease patients. The study was registered as a clinical trial and conducted in China. TCR sequencing covered around 13 persistent and 20 or so newly diagnosed Graves' disease patients, approximately 33 samples in total. In the clinical cohort, patients with persistent Graves' disease had used antithyroid drugs for an average of approximately eleven years. Points the paper makes about the study in general: Preferential use of TRBV28, TRBJ1-2 and TRBJ2-5 was observed in persistent disease, whereas TRBV20-1 and TRBJ2-1 were favored in newly diagnosed disease. The authors acknowledged the small sample size as a limitation that may reduce accuracy. Only the TCR beta chain was sequenced and analyzed. Lower TCR Shannon entropy and fewer highly expanded clones were observed in persistent Graves' disease patients than in newly diagnosed patients, which suggested clonal expansion. Patients with persistent disease shared more public clonotypes (approximately 2,500) than newly diagnosed patients did (about 1,000). Peripheral blood alone was examined, since thyroid tissue, which constituted the primary lesion, could not be accessed.

Including cysteine and phenylalanine, the CDR3 has 15 amino acids. Of all the DNA, just the CDR3 is kept, 45 bases in frame from base 1. CDR1 and CDR2, per the germline V gene, are SGHRS and YFSETQ. V is trimmed back by 4 bases and J by 8 bases, and the junction contains 10 bases that no gene match accounts for. The time point label on this specimen signifies: persistent/refractory GD, antithyroid drugs over 5 years with positive TRAb. For both TCR sequencing and RNA sequencing, RNA was extracted from PBMCs in TRIzol. Graves' disease was diagnosed according to American Thyroid Association guidelines. The patients came from an endocrinology department in Xi'an, China. From each patient, around 9 milliliters of peripheral blood was collected into an EDTA anticoagulant tube. PBMCs were isolated by Ficoll Paque Plus density gradient separation without further T cell sorting. An Agilent 2100 Bioanalyzer and agarose gel were used to check RNA quality, and a NanoDrop 2000 was used to measure RNA concentration.

This clonotype was counted at least ten times. The antigen this receptor binds is unknown. Per-nucleotide qualities are absent, and no much larger clonotype sits a single base away. To prepare the library, multiplex PCR was applied. TCRdb lists the instrument as Illumina HiSeq 4000. iRepertoire HTBI primers and Arm-PCR amplification of CDR3 regions were used to construct TCR beta libraries. PCR products were gel purified before sequencing. Per the authors' processing: Across samples, about 63 TRBV and 15 or so TRBJ segments were identified and used for gene usage analysis of CDR3 amino acid clonotypes. Filtered high-quality paired reads were merged into contigs using COPE and FqMerger. Contigs were aligned with BLAST to IMGT TRBV, TRBD and TRBJ reference genes, and CDR3 was defined per IMGT. Highly expanded clones were defined as clonotypes with a frequency above 0.1%. Shannon entropy served as the measure of repertoire diversity, while the Gini coefficient captured V-J evenness. A clonotype was considered public if more than one individual shared it. In-frame beta chains were kept once TCRdb had trimmed the public reads at Q25 with fastp and called clones with MiXCR. CDR3 protein duplicates are merged, each entry listing the most common genes and DNA. V and J calls and clone size were set by TCRdb, not the authors. The sample table shows fewer than 550,000 distinct CDR3 sequences, and 20% to 25% are seen once. The biggest ten clones account for 7.1% of the sample.

In this chain, TRBV5-1 is recombined with TRBJ1-4; 8 bases in between match TRBD1. The sample here was peripheral blood mononuclear cells (PBMCs), taken when the disease was refractory, from a patient treated with antithyroid drugs. This clonotype originated in a female donor with Graves disease. The nucleotide sequence reads TGCGCCAGCAGCGTAAGGACAGGGAGAGAAGAAAAACTGTTTTTT. The encoded protein is CASSVRTGREEKLFF.